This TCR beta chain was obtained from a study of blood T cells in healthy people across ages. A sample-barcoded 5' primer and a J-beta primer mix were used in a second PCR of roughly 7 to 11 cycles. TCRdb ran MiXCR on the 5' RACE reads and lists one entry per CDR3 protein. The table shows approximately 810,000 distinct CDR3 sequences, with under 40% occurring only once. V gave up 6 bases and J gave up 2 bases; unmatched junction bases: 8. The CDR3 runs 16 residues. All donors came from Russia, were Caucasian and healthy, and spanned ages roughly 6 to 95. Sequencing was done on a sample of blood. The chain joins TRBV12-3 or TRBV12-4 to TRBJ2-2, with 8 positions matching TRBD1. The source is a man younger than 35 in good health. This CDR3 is CASRPWTGPNTGELFF. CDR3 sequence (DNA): TGTGCCAGCAGACCCTGGACAGGGCCTAACACCGGGGAGCTGTTTTTT.